There are many counts of the clone carrying this T cell receptor beta chain. What it binds is unknown. Alongside a J-beta primer mix, a sample-barcoded 5' primer served in a second PCR lasting roughly 7 to 11 cycles. Carrying 12 random nucleotides, a template-switch adaptor labeled each individual cDNA molecule. TCRdb reprocessed the 5' RACE reads via MiXCR and lists one record per CDR3 protein. The table shows roughly 1,700,000 distinct CDR3 sequences, with 28% occurring only once. This CDR3 has 11 residues. Trimming stripped 3 bases from V and 6 bases from J, with 6 bases between. Germline CDR1 reads MDHEN; CDR2 reads SYDVKM. The record originates from a study of blood T cells in healthy people across ages. Study-level results: The study found more naive CD4+ cells and higher diversity in long-lived than aged donors.

A minimum of 5 micrograms of total RNA was extracted per sample. This chain uses TRBV28 with TRBJ2-7; D gene uncertain. The sequenced sample was blood. This TCR derives from a woman aged 25 to 45 in good health. The CDR3: CASSFELEQYF. For the CDR3, the DNA is TGTGCCAGCAGTTTTGAGCTCGAGCAGTACTTC.